The present T cell receptor (beta chain) was sequenced within a study of OX40 agonist ivuxolimab in advanced cancers. General observations from the study: At 0.1 to 3.0 mg/kg, clonal expansion of CD4+ and CD8+ blood T cells had occurred by week 6.

Turning to this clone: The antigen remains unidentified.

It was autoimmune disease history or systemic immunosuppression that excluded patients. The timepoints at which blood was sampled were baseline, cycle 4 day 1, and cycle 7 day 1. The CDR3 totals 16 residues. With V trimmed by 4 bases and J by 4 bases, 9 bases remained unmatched. The germline V gene has CDR1 LNHDA and CDR2 SQIVND (reference sequence). Repertoires were generated with immunoSEQ multiplex PCR, while TCRdb's copy carries only in-frame clones and drops some. This sample has 70,000 to 80,000 clones, with 70% to 90% found just once. V is TRBV19 and J is TRBJ2-1, with 8 bases aligning to TRBD2. The source of this sequence is an adult with an advanced solid tumor such as melanoma, head and neck, liver or kidney cancer. The input for sequencing was CD4+ or CD8+ T cells sorted from blood, taken in a trial of the OX40 agonist ivuxolimab. CDR3 DNA: TGTGCCAGTAGTAGTTTCGGCGGGGGGCAGTACAATGAGCAGTTCTTC. As protein: CASSSFGGGQYNEQFF.